This TCR beta chain was identified in a study of Graves' ophthalmopathy and Graves' hyperthyroidism. Stable hyperthyroid donors showed no ophthalmopathy during 18 months follow-up. Newly diagnosed, the hyperthyroidism patients had under 2 months' duration and were aged 18 to 65. Pregnancy or lactation, uncontrolled infections and other autoimmune diseases were grounds for excluding patients. PBMCs came from 10 ml of fresh peripheral blood. This clonotype was picked up many times. As the template, RNA transcripts were used to amplify TCR beta CDR3 regions. In the first round, RT-PCR was carried out with HTBI primers, and a multiplex PCR formed the second round. TCRdb passed the multiplex PCR reads through MiXCR, listing each CDR3 protein once. The sample carries hundreds of thousands of distinct CDR3 sequences, 22% recorded once. After removal of 0 bases from V and 1 base from J, the junction contained 4 bases not matched to a gene. Germline CDR1 reads SGDLS; CDR2 reads YYNGEE. The CDR3 runs to 15 residues.

Specimen: peripheral blood. The TCR sequence derives from a woman aged 18 to 35 with stable Graves' hyperthyroidism. Some clones in this sample may be carry-over from other donors' samples. The genes are TRBV9 and TRBJ2-7; 7 nucleotides agree with TRBD1. The CDR3 bases are TGTGCCAGCAGCGTAGCCGGGACAGAGTCCTACGAGCAGTACTTC. It specifies CASSVAGTESYEQYF.